The 15 T cell receptor beta chains given below trace back to one sample, sequenced in a study of identifying expanded T cells in peripheral blood. The assay was immunoSEQ multiplex PCR, and TCRdb's table has in-frame clones only and misses some. Of about 100,000 clones detected, 88% appear once; the ten largest clones hold 5.5%. The sample taken for sequencing was blood. The receptor source for this set is a person between 18 and 75 years old in good health.

A single count supports this clone. The rearrangement uses TRBV11-2 and TRBJ1-5, with TRBD1 matching over 10 bases. The CDR3 has 15 amino acids. After removal of 5 bases from V and 6 bases from J, the junction contained 7 bases not matched to a gene. Germline V CDR1 and CDR2: SGHAT, FQNNGV. The CDR3 reads CASSPRTGGGQPQHF. As DNA, the CDR3 is TGTGCCAGCAGCCCTCGGACAGGGGGAGGTCAGCCCCAGCATTTT.

This chain joins TRBV6-1 and TRBJ2-3, with D possibly matching TRBD1 (6 bases). Germline V gene data show CDR1 as MNHNS and CDR2 as SASEGT. The V end was cut by 10 bases, the J end by 2 bases, with 13 bases between. The CDR3 covers 13 residues. The chain's CDR3 is CAIKAGDTDTQYF. In DNA form, the CDR3 reads TGTGCCATCAAGGCAGGGGACACAGATACGCAGTATTTT.

The rearrangement joins TRBV9 to TRBJ2-5, with D possibly matching TRBD2 (6 bases). The CDR3 length is 13 residues. Trimming shortened V by 0 bases and J by 4 bases, and 7 bases separated the two germline ends. Germline V gene sequence: CDR1 SGDLS, CDR2 YYNGEE. CDR3 loop: CASSVGGAETQYF. CDR3 in DNA: TGTGCCAGCAGCGTAGGCGGGGCAGAGACCCAGTACTTC.

The chain is built from TRBV9 and TRBJ2-7; D gene ambiguous. Trimming took 4 bases from V and 5 from J, leaving 16 bases between them. The CDR3 consists of 14 residues. The germline gives CDR1 SGDLS, CDR2 YYNGEE. CDR3 nucleotide sequence: TGTGCCAGCAGCCCTGAAGGCAGAAGGGACGAGCAGTACTTC. Protein sequence: CASSPEGRRDEQYF. The variable domain in full, with the rest retrieved from reference TRBV9 and TRBJ2-7, is DSGVTQTPKHLITATGQRVTLRCSPRSGDLSVYWYQQSLDQGLQFLIQYYNGEERAKGNILERFSAQQFPDLHSELNLSSLELGDSALYFCASSPEGRRDEQYFGPGTRLTVT.

This clone was seen a few times. CDR3 residues: CATRIGPNTEAFF. DNA of the CDR3: TGTGCCACGAGGATTGGCCCGAACACTGAAGCTTTCTTT. The chain couples TRBV30 to TRBJ1-1; D uncertain. This CDR3 comprises 13 residues. V was pared by 8 bases and J by 1 base, with 14 bases between. From germline, CDR1 is GTSNPN and CDR2 SVGIG (reference sequence). Supplemented by reference TRBV30 and TRBJ1-1, the full variable domain reads SQTIHQWPATLVQPVGSPLSLECTVEGTSNPNLYWYRQAAGRGLQLLFYSVGIGQISSEVPQNLSASRPQDRQFILSSKKLLLSDSGFYLCATRIGPNTEAFFGQGTRLTVV.

The chain combines TRBV4-1 with TRBJ1-2, with TRBD1 identical over 7 bases. Germline CDR1 and CDR2: MGHRA and YSYEKL. The J segment lost 1 base and the V segment lost 3 bases, leaving 5 bases of the junction unmatched. The CDR3 has 15 amino acids. CDR3: CASSQTAGGNYGYTF. For the CDR3, the DNA is TGCGCCAGCAGCCAGACCGCAGGGGGTAACTATGGCTACACCTTC.

This rearrangement joins TRBV7-2 to TRBJ1-2; 9 bases agree with TRBD1. Germline values: CDR1 SGHTA, CDR2 FQGNSA. The CDR3 covers 14 residues. V gave up 3 bases and J gave up 7 bases; unmatched junction bases: 6. This chain's CDR3 is CASSFTGTGTGYTF. CDR3 nucleotide sequence: TGTGCCAGCAGCTTCACCGGGACAGGGACTGGCTACACCTTC.

This chain links TRBV21-1 with TRBJ2-4; TRBD1, the table's D call, lacks a check against the DNA. TRBV21-1 has pseudogene status. The CDR3 runs 17 residues. CDR3 protein: CASSLIDRGSSKNIQYF. The CDR3 DNA sequence: TGTGCCAGCAGCCTAATAGACAGGGGATCTTCCAAAAACATTCAGTACTTC.

The J gene is TRBJ1-6, the V gene TRBV9; no definite D call. From germline, CDR1 is SGDLS and CDR2 YYNGEE. Trimming removed 0 bases from V and 7 bases from J, with 11 bases in between. The CDR3 is made up of 15 amino acids. The CDR3 DNA reads TGTGCCAGCAGCGTAGGTATGCAGGCGAATTCACCCCTCCACTTT. Encoded protein: CASSVGMQANSPLHF.

The chain uses TRBV4-2 and TRBJ2-2, with TRBD1 identical over 10 bases. V gave up 0 bases and J gave up 0 bases; unmatched junction bases: 4. This CDR3 has 18 residues. The germline V gene has CDR1 LGHNA and CDR2 YNFKEQ. CDR3 DNA: TGTGCCAGCAGCCAAGAAGGGACAGGGGCCGCGAACACCGGGGAGCTGTTTTTT. It is translated as CASSQEGTGAANTGELFF.

This clone has just a few counts. The chain uses TRBV11-2 and TRBJ2-7; 9 bases match TRBD1. CDR3 length: 15 residues. The germline gives CDR1 SGHAT, CDR2 FQNNGV. V dropped 5 bases and J dropped 0; count of bases not matched to a gene: 5. DNA of the CDR3: TGTGCCAGCAGCATTAACAGGGGGCACTCCTACGAGCAGTACTTC. This codes for CASSINRGHSYEQYF.

The CDR3 region is CASLKLTLNTEAFF. As DNA, the CDR3 is TGTGCCAGTCTGAAACTGACATTGAACACTGAAGCTTTCTTT. This chain links TRBV19 with TRBJ1-1; the D is unclear. Germline V gene sequence: CDR1 LNHDA, CDR2 SQIVND (reference sequence). The length of the CDR3 is 14 residues. Trimming pared 8 bases from V and 0 bases from J, leaving 13 bases between.

In nucleotides, the CDR3 is TGTGCCAGCAGCACCACAACCCGGGGGACAGGGGATGGCTACACCTTC. The encoded protein is CASSTTTRGTGDGYTF. This chain links TRBV7-9 with TRBJ1-2; 10 nucleotides match TRBD1. CDR3 length: 16 residues. From germline, CDR1 is SEHNR and CDR2 FQNEAQ (reference sequence). V lost 5 bases and J lost 6; bases outside the gene matches: 12.

This chain uses TRBV10-3 with TRBJ1-1; 8 positions agree with TRBD1. The length of the CDR3 is 13 residues. V was clipped by 9 bases and J by 1 base; unmatched bases: 4. Germline CDR1 and CDR2: ENHRY and SYGVKD. The DNA for the CDR3 is TGTGCCATTTCGACAGGGGAGAACACTGAAGCTTTCTTT. This gives the protein CAISTGENTEAFF.

The rearrangement links TRBV4-1 to TRBJ1-5; TRBD1 is a possible D gene (5 bases). The CDR3 spans 17 residues. Germline CDR1 and CDR2: MGHRA and YSYEKL. V was cut by 3 bases and J by 5 bases, with 20 bases left in between. This CDR3 reads CASSHARSRVKDQPQHF. CDR3 DNA sequence: TGCGCCAGCAGCCACGCCCGGTCCAGGGTAAAAGATCAGCCCCAGCATTTT.